Following are 29 T cell receptor beta chains from one sample sequenced in a study of T cell changes during pregnancy in multiple sclerosis. The method was immunoSEQ multiplex PCR; TCRdb's version includes in-frame clones alone and lacks a portion of them. In the table there are 55,000 to 65,000 clones, more than 85% of which are singletons. The sequencing here drew on CD8+ T cells from peripheral blood mononuclear cells, taken in the third trimester of pregnancy. These TCRs come from a female donor with multiple sclerosis, enrolled in a pregnancy study.

J is TRBJ2-3 and V is TRBV6-4, with TRBD2 as a possible D gene (6 bases). V shed 4 bases and J shed 6 bases, with 11 bases lying between them. The CDR3 consists of 13 residues. Germline CDR1 MRHNA, CDR2 SNTAGT. CDR3 in amino acids: CASSVLGGDTQYF. The DNA of the CDR3 is TGTGCCAGCAGTGTGTTGGGAGGCGATACGCAGTATTTT.

The CDR3 nucleotides read TGCGCCAGCAGCTCTGACAGGGGAGTTTGGGAGACCCAGTACTTC. This gives the protein CASSSDRGVWETQYF. The V and J genes are TRBV5-1 and TRBJ2-5; TRBD1 agrees at 8 bases. Germline values: CDR1 SGHRS, CDR2 YFSETQ. The CDR3 runs 15 residues. J gave up 5 bases and V 3 bases, and 9 bases lay outside the gene matches.

The rearrangement uses TRBV7-9 and TRBJ2-7; TRBD1 might be the D (5 bases). This CDR3 is 12 amino acids long. CDR1 and CDR2 from the germline V gene are SEHNR and FQNEAQ (reference sequence). Trimming removed 4 bases at V and 6 bases at J, with 10 bases between. Here the CDR3 reads CASSYRGSEQYF. In nucleotides, the CDR3 is TGTGCCAGCAGCTATAGGGGTAGCGAGCAGTACTTC.

J is TRBJ1-1 and V is TRBV27; weak D call: TRBD1 (6 bases). This CDR3 is built from 14 residues. Trimming left V 5 bases short and J 3 bases short, with 13 bases between. Germline V gene sequence: CDR1 MNHEY, CDR2 SMNVEV (reference sequence). The CDR3 loop reads CASSQTTGYTEAFF. The CDR3, as DNA: TGTGCCAGCAGTCAAACCACAGGGTACACTGAAGCTTTCTTT.

CDR3 sequence reads: CAWSVQVIDTQYF. The CDR3, as DNA: TGTGCCTGGAGTGTACAGGTAATAGATACGCAGTATTTT. The V call is TRBV30, the J call TRBJ2-3; maybe TRBD1 (5 bases). Germline CDR1 reads GTSNPN; CDR2 reads SVGIG (reference sequence). V was shortened by 0 bases and J by 5 bases, with 9 bases between the two germline ends. This CDR3 spans 13 amino acids. Using reference TRBV30 and TRBJ2-3 for the parts outside the CDR3, the full variable domain is SQTIHQWPATLVQPVGSPLSLECTVEGTSNPNLYWYRQAAGRGLQLLFYSVGIGQISSEVPQNLSASRPQDRQFILSSKKLLLSDSGFYLCAWSVQVIDTQYFGPGTRLTVL.

This chain joins TRBV29-1 and TRBJ2-1; TRBD2 agrees at 9 bases. CDR1 SQVTM and CDR2 ANQGSEA come from the germline V gene. The CDR3 contains 16 residues. Trimming at V came to 1 base and at J to 2 bases, leaving 6 bases not matched to a gene. CDR3 coding DNA: TGCAGCGTTGAAGGGGTGCGACTAGCGGCCTACAATGAGCAGTTCTTC. It encodes CSVEGVRLAAYNEQFF.

V usage is TRBV30 and J usage is TRBJ1-5; perhaps TRBD1 as D (5 bases). Deletions cut 0 bases from V and 6 bases from J, with 12 bases between. This CDR3 is built from 14 residues. Germline V CDR1 and CDR2: GTSNPN, SVGIG (reference sequence). The CDR3 DNA follows: TGTGCCTGGAGTGTACTTGGGGGGACTCAGCCCCAGCATTTT. Protein: CAWSVLGGTQPQHF.

The V call is TRBV4-2, the J call TRBJ2-3; the match to TRBD2 covers 12 bases. The V gene end was trimmed by 2 bases and the J gene end by 6 bases; junction bases not matched to a gene: 12. The length of the CDR3 is 18 residues. Germline V lookup: CDR1 LGHNA, CDR2 YNFKEQ. CDR3 in amino acids: CASSQRLAGGPGPDTQYF. DNA of the CDR3: TGTGCCAGCAGCCAACGCCTAGCGGGAGGGCCCGGTCCGGATACGCAGTATTTT.

The V gene is TRBV7-9, the J gene TRBJ1-2; D is unresolved. The CDR3 loop spans 15 amino acids. Deletions cut 5 bases from V and 8 bases from J, with 21 bases between. Germline-derived CDR1 and CDR2 are SEHNR and FQNEAQ (reference sequence). The CDR3 nucleotides read TGTGCCAGCAGCGGAGGACGGATAACTATAGAAGGCTACACCTTC. Protein sequence: CASSGGRITIEGYTF. Filled out from reference TRBV7-9 and TRBJ1-2, the complete variable domain reads DTGVSQNPRHKITKRGQNVTFRCDPISEHNRLYWYRQTLGQGPEFLTYFQNEAQLEKSRLLSDRFSAERPKGSFSTLEIQRTEQGDSAMYLCASSGGRITIEGYTFGSGTRLTVV.

This clone has only one observation. The rearrangement uses TRBV5-1 and TRBJ2-2; unclear D gene. The ends were cut back, 3 bases at V and 6 bases at J, with 3 bases in the middle. Germline CDR1 reads SGHRS; CDR2 reads YFSETQ. The length of the CDR3 is 11 residues. The CDR3 bases are TGCGCCAGCAGCTCCGCCGGGGAGCTGTTTTTT. Protein product: CASSSAGELFF. Full variable domain (remainder filled in from reference TRBV5-1 and TRBJ2-2): KAGVTQTPRYLIKTRGQQVTLSCSPISGHRSVSWYQQTPGQGLQFLFEYFSETQRNKGNFPGRFSGRQFSNSRSEMNVSTLELGDSALYLCASSSAGELFFGEGSRLTVL.

The chain employs TRBV27 and TRBJ2-2; D might be TRBD1 (5 bases). Germline V gene sequence: CDR1 MNHEY, CDR2 SMNVEV (reference sequence). Trimming removed 4 bases at V and 5 bases at J, with 8 bases between. The CDR3 contains 13 residues. In DNA form, the CDR3 reads TGTGCCAGCAGTTCGTGGACAACCGGGGAGCTGTTTTTT. Its protein product is CASSSWTTGELFF.

The chain uses TRBV14 and TRBJ2-6, with D perhaps matching TRBD1 (5 bases). V was clipped by 4 bases and J by 3 bases, with 10 bases between them. This CDR3 region has 15 residues. Per germline, CDR1 SGHDN and CDR2 FVKESK. The CDR3 DNA follows: TGTGCCAGCAGCCTCGGACACGGTGGGGCCAACGTCCTGACTTTC. As protein: CASSLGHGGANVLTF.

The rearrangement links TRBV27 to TRBJ2-7; TRBD1 matches at 10 bases. After removal of 5 bases from V and 1 base from J, the junction contained 8 bases not matched to a gene. Germline CDR1 and CDR2: MNHEY and SMNVEV (reference sequence). This CDR3 has 16 amino acids. The DNA of the CDR3 is TGTGCCAGCAGTGGCGGGGGGACAGGGGTTTCCTACGAGCAGTACTTC. Protein: CASSGGGTGVSYEQYF.

The rearrangement links TRBV5-1 to TRBJ2-1, with 12 bases identical to TRBD2. CDR3 size: 16 residues. Germline V gene lookup returns CDR1 SGHRS and CDR2 YFSETQ. J was trimmed by 1 base and V by 4 bases; bases with no gene match: 3. CDR3 sequence (DNA): TGCGCCAGCAGCATCGGACTAGCGGGGTCCTACAATGAGCAGTTCTTC. It codes for CASSIGLAGSYNEQFF.

The chain employs TRBV27 and TRBJ2-7; D remains ambiguous. The V and J ends lost 5 bases and 6 bases respectively, with 14 bases between them. The CDR3 sequence is 13 residues long. Germline CDR1 reads MNHEY; CDR2 reads SMNVEV (reference sequence). This chain's CDR3 is CASSPVSPSEQYF. The DNA for the CDR3 is TGTGCCAGCAGTCCAGTCTCCCCAAGCGAGCAGTACTTC.

The chain joins TRBV5-1 to TRBJ1-5, with unresolved D. There are 14 residues in the CDR3. CDR1 is SGHRS, CDR2 YFSETQ, per germline. V was clipped by 7 bases and J by 5 bases, with 16 bases between them. The CDR3 loop reads CASLSPSSDQPQHF. Here the CDR3 DNA reads TGCGCCAGCTTGAGCCCTTCTAGTGATCAGCCCCAGCATTTT.

The rearrangement links TRBV10-2 to TRBJ2-7; 14 bases match TRBD2. This CDR3 contains 15 residues. J was trimmed by 4 bases and V by 6 bases; bases with no gene match: 5. Germline V gene data show CDR1 as WSHSY and CDR2 as SAAADI. The CDR3: CASSPGTSGRYEQYF. CDR3 in DNA: TGCGCCAGCAGCCCCGGGACTAGCGGGAGATACGAGCAGTACTTC.

The genes are TRBV14 and TRBJ2-7; D call uncertain. Trimming removed 3 bases from V and 6 bases from J, with 6 bases in between. Looked up from germline, CDR1 is SGHDN and CDR2 is FVKESK. The CDR3 contains 11 residues. The CDR3 bases are TGTGCCAGCAGCCATGGAGTCGAGCAGTACTTC. Translation: CASSHGVEQYF.

V and J are TRBV14 and TRBJ2-7, with D hard to call. Germline V gene data show CDR1 as SGHDN and CDR2 as FVKESK. Between the trimmed V and J ends, which lost 4 bases and 3 bases, there was a span of 10 bases. The CDR3 has 13 residues. This CDR3 reads CASSPLHGYEQYF. The CDR3 region has the DNA TGTGCCAGCAGCCCCCTCCACGGCTACGAGCAGTACTTC.

The chain employs TRBV9 and TRBJ2-1; D uncertain. V shed 0 bases and J shed 8 bases, with 15 bases lying between them. The germline V gene has CDR1 SGDLS and CDR2 YYNGEE. The CDR3 is 15 residues long. CDR3 DNA: TGTGCCAGCAGCGTAGAGTTAGCAGTTATCGATGAGCAGTTCTTC. It codes for CASSVELAVIDEQFF.

V is TRBV28 and J is TRBJ2-4; possibly TRBD1 for D (6 bases). The germline CDR1 and CDR2 sequences are MDHEN and SYDVKM. CDR3 length: 16 amino acids. The V end lost 1 base, the J end lost 6 bases, and 16 bases lay between the germline ends. Here the CDR3 reads CASSLFGTWGGNIQYF. The CDR3 region has the DNA TGTGCCAGCAGTTTATTCGGGACATGGGGTGGAAACATTCAGTACTTC.

The V gene is TRBV7-9, the J gene TRBJ1-1, with D possibly TRBD1 on 6 matching bases. The V end lost 2 bases, the J end lost 1 base, and 8 bases lay between the germline ends. The length of the CDR3 is 14 residues. CDR1 and CDR2 (germline): SEHNR, FQNEAQ (reference sequence). The CDR3 coding sequence is TGTGCCAGCAGCTTAATAGGGGGGAACACTGAAGCTTTCTTT. Translation: CASSLIGGNTEAFF.

The chain uses TRBV15 and TRBJ2-1, with 10 bases lining up with TRBD2. The CDR3 runs to 14 residues. Trimming took 5 bases from V and 3 from J; bases not matched to a gene: 1. Looked up from germline, CDR1 is LNHNV and CDR2 is YYDKDF (reference sequence). CDR3 DNA: TGTGCCACCAGCGGACTAGCGGACTACAATGAGCAGTTCTTC. Translating gives CATSGLADYNEQFF.

The chain uses TRBV2 and TRBJ1-1; 7 positions match TRBD1. CDR1 and CDR2 from the germline V gene are SNHLY and FYNNEI. Trimming removed 2 bases from V and 3 bases from J; junction bases left unmatched: 6. This CDR3 contains 15 residues. The CDR3 protein is CASSEYGQGDTEAFF. The DNA for the CDR3 is TGTGCCAGCAGTGAATATGGGCAGGGGGACACTGAAGCTTTCTTT.

The gene calls are TRBV19 and TRBJ2-1; TRBD2 agrees at 11 bases. The CDR3 loop spans 15 amino acids. The V and J ends lost 5 bases and 3 bases, in that order; junction bases with no gene match: 3. Germline V gene data show CDR1 as LNHDA and CDR2 as SQIVND (reference sequence). As DNA, the CDR3 is TGTGCCAGTAGTGCGGGACTAGCGGACTACAATGAGCAGTTCTTC. Residues: CASSAGLADYNEQFF.

The chain combines TRBV5-4 with TRBJ1-2; D is possibly TRBD1 (5 bases). CDR1 SGHNT and CDR2 YYREEE come from the germline V gene (reference sequence). The germline V and J ends were trimmed by 2 bases and 4 bases, with 12 bases remaining between them. CDR3 length: 14 residues. The CDR3 spells CASSFRGSFYGYTF. The DNA of the CDR3 is TGTGCCAGCAGCTTTCGGGGGTCTTTCTATGGCTACACCTTC.

This chain connects TRBV28 to TRBJ1-5; D unresolved. Germline assignment: CDR1 MDHEN and CDR2 SYDVKM. This CDR3 comprises 16 residues. V shed 1 base and J shed 2 bases, with 12 bases lying between them. CDR3 in DNA: TGTGCCAGCAGTTTATTGGCCTCGGCGGGCAATCAGCCCCAGCATTTT. Translation: CASSLLASAGNQPQHF.

The chain employs TRBV9 and TRBJ2-3, with 9 bases matching TRBD2. V gave up 7 bases and J gave up 5 bases; unmatched junction bases: 5. This CDR3 has 13 residues. Germline V lookup: CDR1 SGDLS, CDR2 YYNGEE. This CDR3 reads CASEAGGGDTQYF. CDR3 in DNA: TGTGCCAGCGAAGCGGGAGGCGGAGATACGCAGTATTTT.

As DNA, the CDR3 is TGTGCCAGCAGCGTCCAGGGCCCCGGGGAGCTGTTTTTT. Protein sequence: CASSVQGPGELFF. The rearrangement joins TRBV5-4 to TRBJ2-2, with a tentative D call TRBD1 (5 bases). The germline V and J ends were trimmed by 4 bases and 6 bases, with 10 bases remaining between them. The CDR3 has 13 residues. Germline V lookup: CDR1 SGHNT, CDR2 YYREEE (reference sequence). The full variable domain, in which reference TRBV5-4 and TRBJ2-2 provide the parts outside the CDR3, is ETGVTQSPTHLIKTRGQQVTLRCSSQSGHNTVSWYQQALGQGPQFIFQYYREEENGRGNFPPRFSGLQFPNYSSELNVNALELDDSALYLCASSVQGPGELFFGEGSRLTVL.